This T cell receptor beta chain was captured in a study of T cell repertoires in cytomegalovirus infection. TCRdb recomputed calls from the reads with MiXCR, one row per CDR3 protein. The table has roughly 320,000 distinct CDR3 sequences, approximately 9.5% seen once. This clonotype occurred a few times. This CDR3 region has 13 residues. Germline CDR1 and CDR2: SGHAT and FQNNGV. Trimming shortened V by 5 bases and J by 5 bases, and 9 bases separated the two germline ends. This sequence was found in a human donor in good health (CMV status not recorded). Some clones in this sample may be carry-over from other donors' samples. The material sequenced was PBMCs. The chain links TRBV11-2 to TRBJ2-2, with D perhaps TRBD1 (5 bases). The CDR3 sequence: CASSPRQTGELFF. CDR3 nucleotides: TGTGCCAGCAGCCCACGACAGACCGGGGAGCTGTTTTTT.